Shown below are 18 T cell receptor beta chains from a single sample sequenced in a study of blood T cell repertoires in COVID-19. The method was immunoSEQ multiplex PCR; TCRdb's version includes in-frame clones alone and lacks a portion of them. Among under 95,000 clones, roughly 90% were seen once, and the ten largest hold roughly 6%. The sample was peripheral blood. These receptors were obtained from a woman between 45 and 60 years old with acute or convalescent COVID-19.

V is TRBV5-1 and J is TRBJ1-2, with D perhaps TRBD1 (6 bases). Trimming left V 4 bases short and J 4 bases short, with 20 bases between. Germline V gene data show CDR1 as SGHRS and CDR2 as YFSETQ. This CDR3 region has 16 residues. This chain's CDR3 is CASSEGQGLEGYGYTF. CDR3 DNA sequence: TGCGCCAGCAGCGAGGGTCAGGGGTTAGAGGGCTATGGCTACACCTTC.

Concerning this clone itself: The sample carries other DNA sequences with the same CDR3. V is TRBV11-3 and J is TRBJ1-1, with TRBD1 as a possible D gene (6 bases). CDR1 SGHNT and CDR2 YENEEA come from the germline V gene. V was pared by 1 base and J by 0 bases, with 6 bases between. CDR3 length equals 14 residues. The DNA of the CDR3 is TGTGCCAGCAGCTTAGCAGGGGTGAACACTGAAGCTTTCTTT. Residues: CASSLAGVNTEAFF.

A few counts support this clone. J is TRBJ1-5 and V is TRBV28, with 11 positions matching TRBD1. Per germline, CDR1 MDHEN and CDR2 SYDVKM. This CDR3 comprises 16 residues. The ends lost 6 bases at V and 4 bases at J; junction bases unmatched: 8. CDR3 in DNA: TGTGCCAGCAGGCGTGGACAGGGGGCAGGAAATCAGCCCCAGCATTTT. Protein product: CASRRGQGAGNQPQHF.

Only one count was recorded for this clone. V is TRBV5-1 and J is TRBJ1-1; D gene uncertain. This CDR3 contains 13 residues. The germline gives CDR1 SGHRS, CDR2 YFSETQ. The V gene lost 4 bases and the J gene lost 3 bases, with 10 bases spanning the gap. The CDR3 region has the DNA TGCGCCAGCAGCGCCAGGAGGGACACTGAAGCTTTCTTT. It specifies CASSARRDTEAFF. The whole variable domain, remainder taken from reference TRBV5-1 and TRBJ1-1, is KAGVTQTPRYLIKTRGQQVTLSCSPISGHRSVSWYQQTPGQGLQFLFEYFSETQRNKGNFPGRFSGRQFSNSRSEMNVSTLELGDSALYLCASSARRDTEAFFGQGTRLTVV.

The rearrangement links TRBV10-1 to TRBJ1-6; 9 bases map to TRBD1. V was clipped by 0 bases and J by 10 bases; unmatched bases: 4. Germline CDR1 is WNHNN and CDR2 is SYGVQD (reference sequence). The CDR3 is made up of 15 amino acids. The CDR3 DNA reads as TGCGCCAGCAGTGAGTCGACAGGGGGTTGGTCACCCCTCCACTTT. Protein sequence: CASSESTGGWSPLHF.

The CDR3 DNA follows: TGCGCCAGCAGCCTCCGGAGTGGGACATACAATGAGCAGTTCTTC. This sequence encodes CASSLRSGTYNEQFF. The gene calls are TRBV4-1 and TRBJ2-1, with D perhaps matching TRBD1 (6 bases). This CDR3 has 15 amino acids. Trimming left V 4 bases short and J 4 bases short, with 14 bases between. Germline CDR1 and CDR2: MGHRA and YSYEKL.

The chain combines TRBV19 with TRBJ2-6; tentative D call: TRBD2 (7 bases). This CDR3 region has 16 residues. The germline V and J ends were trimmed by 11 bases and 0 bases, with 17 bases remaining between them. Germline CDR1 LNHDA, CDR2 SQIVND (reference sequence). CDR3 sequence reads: CASGEGRSSGANVLTF. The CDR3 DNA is TGTGCCTCAGGGGAGGGGCGATCCTCTGGGGCCAACGTCCTGACTTTC. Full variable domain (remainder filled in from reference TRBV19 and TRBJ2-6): DGGITQSPKYLFRKEGQNVTLSCEQNLNHDAMYWYRQDPGQGLRLIYYSQIVNDFQKGDIAEGYSVSREKKESFPLTVTSAQKNPTAFYLCASGEGRSSGANVLTFGAGSRLTVL.

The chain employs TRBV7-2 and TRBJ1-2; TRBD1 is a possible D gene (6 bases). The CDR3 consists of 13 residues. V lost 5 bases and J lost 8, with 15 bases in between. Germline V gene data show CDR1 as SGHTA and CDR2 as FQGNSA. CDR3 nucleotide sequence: TGTGCCAGCAGCGCGCAGGGGTTCGGGGGCTACACCTTC. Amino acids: CASSAQGFGGYTF.

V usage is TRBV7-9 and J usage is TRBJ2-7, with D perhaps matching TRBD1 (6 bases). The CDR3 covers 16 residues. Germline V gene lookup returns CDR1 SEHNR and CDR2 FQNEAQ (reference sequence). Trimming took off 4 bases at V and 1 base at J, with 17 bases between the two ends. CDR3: CASSSAIGQLSYEQYF. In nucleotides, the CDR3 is TGTGCCAGCAGCTCGGCCATCGGACAGCTATCCTACGAGCAGTACTTC.

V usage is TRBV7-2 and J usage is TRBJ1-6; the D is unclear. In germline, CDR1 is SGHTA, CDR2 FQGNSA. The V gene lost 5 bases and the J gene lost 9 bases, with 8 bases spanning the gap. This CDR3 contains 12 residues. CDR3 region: CASSVDISPLHF. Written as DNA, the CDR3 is TGTGCCAGCAGCGTTGACATTTCACCCCTCCACTTT.

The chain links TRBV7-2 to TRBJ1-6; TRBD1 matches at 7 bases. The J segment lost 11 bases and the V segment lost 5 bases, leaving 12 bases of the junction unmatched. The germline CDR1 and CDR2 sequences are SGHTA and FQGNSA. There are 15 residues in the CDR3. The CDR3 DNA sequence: TGTGCCAGCAGCCCAGAACCTCACAGGGGTCCACCCCTCCACTTT. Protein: CASSPEPHRGPPLHF.

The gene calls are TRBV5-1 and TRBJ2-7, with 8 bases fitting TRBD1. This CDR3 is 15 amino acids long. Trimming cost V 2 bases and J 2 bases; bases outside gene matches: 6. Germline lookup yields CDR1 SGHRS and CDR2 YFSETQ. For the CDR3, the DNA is TGCGCCAGCAGCTTCCGACAGGGGAAAACCTACGAGCAGTACTTC. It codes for CASSFRQGKTYEQYF. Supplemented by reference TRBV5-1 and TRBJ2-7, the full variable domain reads KAGVTQTPRYLIKTRGQQVTLSCSPISGHRSVSWYQQTPGQGLQFLFEYFSETQRNKGNFPGRFSGRQFSNSRSEMNVSTLELGDSALYLCASSFRQGKTYEQYFGPGTRLTVT.

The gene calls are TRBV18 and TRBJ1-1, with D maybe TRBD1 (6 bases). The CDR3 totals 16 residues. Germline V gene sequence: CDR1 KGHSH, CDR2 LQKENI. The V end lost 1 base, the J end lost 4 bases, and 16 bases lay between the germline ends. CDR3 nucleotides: TGTGCCAGCTCACCACGTACGGCGGGGGCGGGCACTGAAGCTTTCTTT. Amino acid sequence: CASSPRTAGAGTEAFF.

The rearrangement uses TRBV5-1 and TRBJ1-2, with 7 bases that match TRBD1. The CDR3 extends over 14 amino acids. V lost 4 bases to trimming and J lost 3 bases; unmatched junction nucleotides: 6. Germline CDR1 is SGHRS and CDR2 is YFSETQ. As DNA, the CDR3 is TGCGCCAGCAGCCGGAGACAGGGAGACTATGGCTACACCTTC. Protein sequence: CASSRRQGDYGYTF.

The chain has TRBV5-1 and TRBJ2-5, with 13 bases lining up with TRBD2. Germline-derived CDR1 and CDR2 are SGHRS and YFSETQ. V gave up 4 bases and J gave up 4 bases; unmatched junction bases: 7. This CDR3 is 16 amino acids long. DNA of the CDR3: TGCGCCAGCAGCCGAGGGACTAGCGGGGTTGTAGAGACCCAGTACTTC. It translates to CASSRGTSGVVETQYF.

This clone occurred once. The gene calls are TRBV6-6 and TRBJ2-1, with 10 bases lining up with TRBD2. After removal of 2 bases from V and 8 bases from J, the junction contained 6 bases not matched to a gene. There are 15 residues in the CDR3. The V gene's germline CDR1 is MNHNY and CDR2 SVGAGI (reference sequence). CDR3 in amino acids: CASSYRGLASDEQFF. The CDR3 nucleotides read TGTGCCAGCAGTTACCGGGGACTAGCGAGTGATGAGCAGTTCTTC.

CDR3 loop: CSVEGSSKGGTGQYF. As DNA, the CDR3 is TGCAGCGTTGAAGGGAGTTCGAAGGGTGGGACAGGGCAGTACTTC. The V gene is TRBV29-1, the J gene TRBJ2-7; 8 bases are a match to TRBD1. The CDR3 is made up of 15 amino acids. With V trimmed by 1 base and J by 9 bases, 14 bases remained unmatched. Germline CDR1 and CDR2: SQVTM and ANQGSEA.

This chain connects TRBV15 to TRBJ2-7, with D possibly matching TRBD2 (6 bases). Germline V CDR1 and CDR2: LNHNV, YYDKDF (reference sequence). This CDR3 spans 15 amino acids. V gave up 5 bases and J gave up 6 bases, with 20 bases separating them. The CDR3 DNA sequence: TGTGCCACCAGCCCCACCCGGGAGATTTCTGGCGAGCAGTACTTC. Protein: CATSPTREISGEQYF.